This TCR beta chain is from a study of blood T cell repertoires in COVID-19. Study in general: The cDNA or gDNA used as material had been derived from T cells, B-cell-depleted T cells, or PBMCs.

How the authors handled the data: Researchers report that nucleated cell counts were estimated from reference gene primer amplification. Profiled with immunoSEQ multiplex PCR; TCRdb holds only in-frame clones, not every one. V and J calls plus clone size are reproduced from that table; the DNA served to infer D and trimming. In the table there are 300,000 or so clones, about 85% of which are singletons. The V gene end was trimmed by 6 bases and the J gene end by 4 bases; junction bases not matched to a gene: 8. This CDR3 comprises 15 residues. Germline CDR1 reads MNHNS; CDR2 reads SASEGT. The TCR comes from a woman aged 25 to 39 who had recovered from COVID-19. Input material: PBMCs or T cells enriched from blood (not recorded which). The J gene is TRBJ2-5, the V gene TRBV6-1; 10 bases line up with TRBD1. This CDR3 reads CASSRGTGATETQYF. The CDR3 DNA is TGTGCCAGCAGCAGGGGGACAGGGGCGACAGAGACCCAGTACTTC.